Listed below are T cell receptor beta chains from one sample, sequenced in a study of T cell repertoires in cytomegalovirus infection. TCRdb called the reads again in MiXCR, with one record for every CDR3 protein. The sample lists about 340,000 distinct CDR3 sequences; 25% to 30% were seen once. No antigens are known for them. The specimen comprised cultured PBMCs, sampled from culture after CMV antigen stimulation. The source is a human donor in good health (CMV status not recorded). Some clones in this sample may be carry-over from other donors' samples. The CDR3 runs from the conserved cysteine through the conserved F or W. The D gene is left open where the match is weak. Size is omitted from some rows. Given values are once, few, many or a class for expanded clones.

CDR3: CASSSRGSNQPQHF
DNA: TGTGCCAGCAGCTCCCGGGGTAGCAATCAGCCCCAGCATTTT
size: many
J: TRBJ1-5
D: NA
V: TRBV27

CDR3: CASSQPRTGLWGNQPQHF
DNA: TGTGCCAGTAGTCAACCTAGGACAGGGCTGTGGGGCAATCAGCCCCAGCATTTT
size: few
J: TRBJ1-5
D: TRBD1
V: TRBV19

CDR3: CATSDPGTEGTDTQYF
DNA: TGTGCCACCAGTGATCCGGGGACCGAAGGAACAGATACGCAGTATTTT
size: NA
J: TRBJ2-3
D: NA
V: TRBV24-1

CDR3: CASSPEGWNSPLHF
DNA: TGTGCCAGCAGCCCCGAGGGGTGGAATTCACCCCTCCACTTT
size: few
J: TRBJ1-6
D: NA
V: TRBV7-6

CDR3: CASSTRTGETQYF
DNA: TGTGCCAGCAGCACGAGGACAGGGGAGACCCAGTACTTC
size: many
J: TRBJ2-5
D: TRBD1
V: TRBV7-2

CDR3: CASSIGREWNTGELFF
DNA: TGTGCCAGCAGCATTGGACGGGAATGGAACACCGGGGAGCTGTTTTTT
size: NA
J: TRBJ2-2
D: NA
V: TRBV5-6

CDR3: CASSLENRAEKLFF
DNA: TGTGCCAGCAGCTTAGAAAACAGGGCGGAAAAACTGTTTTTT
size: NA
J: TRBJ1-4
D: NA
V: TRBV7-6

CDR3: CASSLGVEGGSTDTQYF
DNA: TGTGCCAGCAGCCTTGGGGTTGAGGGCGGGAGTACAGATACGCAGTATTTT
size: few
J: TRBJ2-3
D: TRBD2
V: TRBV5-4

CDR3: CASHSGQRYGYTF
DNA: TGTGCCAGCCACTCCGGACAGAGATATGGCTACACCTTC
size: NA
J: TRBJ1-2
D: NA
V: TRBV19

CDR3: CASSQEGTYTDTQYF
DNA: TGTGCCAGCAGCCAAGAAGGCACTTACACAGATACGCAGTATTTT
size: NA
J: TRBJ2-3
D: NA
V: TRBV3-1

CDR3: CAISQGVSSYNEQFF
DNA: TGTGCCATCAGTCAGGGGGTGAGCTCCTACAATGAGCAGTTCTTC
size: NA
J: TRBJ2-1
D: TRBD1
V: TRBV10-3

CDR3: CASSDGQLSNYGYTF
DNA: TGTGCCAGCAGCGACGGACAGCTCAGCAACTATGGCTACACCTTC
size: once
J: TRBJ1-2
D: NA
V: TRBV12-3/TRBV12-4

CDR3: CASSPYSGYSYEQYF
DNA: TGTGCCAGCAGTCCTTATAGCGGATACTCCTACGAGCAGTACTTC
size: NA
J: TRBJ2-7
D: NA
V: TRBV11-2

CDR3: CASSQVVSPGSQPQHF
DNA: TGCGCCAGCAGCCAAGTAGTTAGCCCCGGCAGTCAGCCCCAGCATTTT
size: NA
J: TRBJ1-5
D: NA
V: TRBV4-1

CDR3: CASSPTPLAGVETQYF
DNA: TGTGCCAGCAGTCCAACCCCCCTAGCGGGAGTTGAGACCCAGTACTTC
size: NA
J: TRBJ2-5
D: TRBD2
V: TRBV12-3/TRBV12-4

CDR3: CASSPRGGEETQYF
DNA: TGTGCCAGCAGCCCCCGGGGGGGGGAGGAGACCCAGTACTTC
size: NA
J: TRBJ2-5
D: TRBD2
V: TRBV13

CDR3: CASGRGSLQETQYF
DNA: TGTGCTAGTGGCAGGGGGTCCCTGCAAGAGACCCAGTACTTC
size: NA
J: TRBJ2-5
D: TRBD1
V: TRBV12-5

CDR3: CASGTGLPLSYGYTF
DNA: TGTGCTAGTGGCACAGGGCTCCCACTTTCATATGGCTACACCTTC
size: many
J: TRBJ1-2
D: NA
V: TRBV12-5

CDR3: CASSSPGTGGRFSDYEQYF
DNA: TGTGCCAGCAGTTCCCCCGGGACAGGGGGCCGCTTCTCCGACTACGAGCAGTACTTC
size: NA
J: TRBJ2-7
D: TRBD1
V: TRBV12-3/TRBV12-4

CDR3: CASSPSPGSSYNSPLHF
DNA: TGCGCCAGCAGCCCGTCCCCGGGGAGCTCCTATAATTCACCCCTCCACTTT
size: NA
J: TRBJ1-6
D: NA
V: TRBV5-1

CDR3: CASSHSALGRTLNYGYTF
DNA: TGTGCCAGCAGCCATAGCGCCCTTGGACGGACCCTTAACTATGGCTACACCTTC
size: NA
J: TRBJ1-2
D: NA
V: TRBV28

CDR3: CASSLYTGELFF
DNA: TGTGCCAGCAGTCTCTACACCGGGGAGCTGTTTTTT
size: NA
J: TRBJ2-2
D: NA
V: TRBV12-3/TRBV12-4

CDR3: CASSPQTGKAGNTIYF
DNA: TGTGCCAGCAGCCCACAGACAGGGAAGGCTGGAAACACCATATATTTT
size: NA
J: TRBJ1-3
D: TRBD1
V: TRBV7-6

CDR3: CASSSQGEGISPLHF
DNA: TGTGCCAGCAGCTCCCAGGGAGAGGGAATTTCACCCCTCCACTTT
size: NA
J: TRBJ1-6
D: NA
V: TRBV7-8

CDR3: CATSDLRPCEGAMYQETQYF
DNA: TGTGCCACCAGTGATTTAAGGCCTTGTGAGGGGGCCATGTACCAAGAGACCCAGTACTTC
size: NA
J: TRBJ2-5
D: TRBD1
V: TRBV24-1

CDR3: CASGLDGQMNTIYF
DNA: TGTGCCAGCGGCTTAGACGGACAGATGAACACCATATATTTT
size: NA
J: TRBJ1-3
D: NA
V: TRBV7-8

CDR3: CASSMGTSYTQYF
DNA: TGTGCCAGCAGCATGGGGACTTCGTATACGCAGTATTTT
size: NA
J: TRBJ2-3
D: NA
V: TRBV7-3

CDR3: CASNPGLAAGELFF
DNA: TGTGCCAGTAATCCGGGACTAGCGGCCGGGGAGCTGTTTTTT
size: few
J: TRBJ2-2
D: TRBD2
V: TRBV19

CDR3: CASSISRDTGRPQHF
DNA: TGTGCCAGTAGTATATCCCGGGACACAGGTCGGCCCCAGCATTTT
size: NA
J: TRBJ1-5
D: NA
V: TRBV19

CDR3: CASSPGQGAGANYGYTF
DNA: TGTGCCAGCAGTCCCGGACAGGGGGCCGGGGCTAACTATGGCTACACCTTC
size: NA
J: TRBJ1-2
D: TRBD1
V: TRBV28

CDR3: CASSYSSETQYF
DNA: TGTGCCAGCAGTTACTCGTCGGAGACCCAGTACTTC
size: NA
J: TRBJ2-5
D: NA
V: TRBV6-6

CDR3: CASSYTGRSTEAFF
DNA: TGTGCCAGCAGTTACACAGGGAGGAGCACTGAAGCTTTCTTT
size: NA
J: TRBJ1-1
D: NA
V: TRBV6-5

CDR3: CSAEGRGRSYEQYF
DNA: TGCAGTGCTGAAGGGAGGGGGCGATCCTACGAGCAGTACTTC
size: NA
J: TRBJ2-7
D: NA
V: TRBV20-1

CDR3: CSARAAGWTQETQYF
DNA: TGCAGTGCTAGAGCAGCGGGATGGACCCAAGAGACCCAGTACTTC
size: NA
J: TRBJ2-5
D: TRBD2
V: TRBV20-1

CDR3: CSARDQGLGEQYF
DNA: TGCAGTGCTAGAGATCAGGGCCTGGGCGAGCAGTACTTC
size: NA
J: TRBJ2-7
D: NA
V: TRBV20-1

CDR3: CASSNSQPQHF
DNA: TGTGCCAGTAGTAATTCCCAGCCCCAGCATTTT
size: few
J: TRBJ1-5
D: NA
V: TRBV19

CDR3: CSARDLGGREYTGELFF
DNA: TGCAGTGCTAGAGATCTCGGGGGGCGGGAGTACACCGGGGAGCTGTTTTTT
size: few
J: TRBJ2-2
D: NA
V: TRBV20-1

CDR3: CASSPPGGANTEAFF
DNA: TGTGCCAGCAGCCCTCCCGGGGGCGCGAACACTGAAGCTTTCTTT
size: few
J: TRBJ1-1
D: NA
V: TRBV7-8

CDR3: CASSFLEYYNEQFF
DNA: TGTGCCAGCAGCTTCTTGGAATACTACAATGAGCAGTTCTTC
size: NA
J: TRBJ2-1
D: NA
V: TRBV11-2

CDR3: CASSNSGQGFSPLHF
DNA: TGTGCCAGCAGCAACTCGGGACAGGGTTTCTCACCCCTCCACTTT
size: NA
J: TRBJ1-6
D: TRBD1
V: TRBV11-2

CDR3: CASSLGLAGGVADTQYF
DNA: TGTGCCAGCAGCTTAGGACTAGCGGGAGGAGTAGCAGATACGCAGTATTTT
size: few
J: TRBJ2-3
D: TRBD2
V: TRBV13

CDR3: CASSSSRTQGGVQFF
DNA: TGTGCCAGCAGCTCTTCTAGGACTCAGGGAGGGGTGCAGTTCTTC
size: NA
J: TRBJ2-1
D: TRBD2
V: TRBV7-8

CDR3: CASNHGIGGDRDTQYF
DNA: TGTGCCAGCAACCACGGGATAGGGGGGGACAGAGATACGCAGTATTTT
size: NA
J: TRBJ2-3
D: NA
V: TRBV7-9

CDR3: CASSEMAGQPYGYTF
DNA: TGTGCCAGCAGTGAAATGGCGGGCCAGCCCTATGGCTACACCTTC
size: NA
J: TRBJ1-2
D: NA
V: TRBV6-1

CDR3: CASSPGPTRIQPQHF
DNA: TGTGCCAGCAGTCCTGGGCCCACAAGGATCCAGCCCCAGCATTTT
size: NA
J: TRBJ1-5
D: NA
V: TRBV28

CDR3: CASRNGGRIYTF
DNA: TGTGCCAGCAGGAACGGGGGAAGGATTTACACCTTC
size: once
J: TRBJ1-2
D: NA
V: TRBV12-3/TRBV12-4

CDR3: CASSSPKGFEKLFF
DNA: TGTGCCAGCAGCTCACCAAAGGGATTTGAAAAACTGTTTTTT
size: many
J: TRBJ1-4
D: NA
V: TRBV7-2

CDR3: CASAEKKKLFF
DNA: TGTGCCAGCGCTGAGAAGAAAAAACTGTTTTTT
size: NA
J: TRBJ1-4
D: NA
V: TRBV25-1

CDR3: CASSLEGGRSTEAFF
DNA: TGTGCCAGCAGCTTGGAAGGGGGGCGCAGCACTGAAGCTTTCTTT
size: few
J: TRBJ1-1
D: NA
V: TRBV7-9

CDR3: CASSLLSGRTDTQYF
DNA: TGTGCCAGCAGCCTGCTGTCGGGCCGCACAGATACGCAGTATTTT
size: many
J: TRBJ2-3
D: NA
V: TRBV7-8

CDR3: CATWGRSSGANVLTF
DNA: TGTGCCACCTGGGGACGGAGCTCTGGGGCCAACGTCCTGACTTTC
size: once
J: TRBJ2-6
D: NA
V: TRBV19

CDR3: CASSPGQGRNTEAFF
DNA: TGTGCCAGCAGCCCTGGACAGGGTAGGAACACTGAAGCTTTCTTT
size: many
J: TRBJ1-1
D: TRBD1
V: TRBV11-3

CDR3: CASSFGSEGEAFF
DNA: TGTGCCAGCAGTTTTGGGAGTGAGGGAGAGGCTTTCTTT
size: NA
J: TRBJ1-1
D: NA
V: TRBV12-3/TRBV12-4